The following is a TCR beta chain sequence with its context. V gave up 5 bases and J gave up 3 bases; unmatched junction bases: 9. Germline loops: CDR1 SEHNR, CDR2 FQNEAQ (reference sequence). This CDR3 contains 15 residues. Only in-frame clones appear in the TCRdb table, and some are missing; sequencing was by immunoSEQ multiplex PCR. The sample includes about 250,000 clones, 88% of them seen just once. This sample is drawn from a study of blood T cell repertoires in COVID-19. Everyone who took part was about 18 to 90 years old, and they came from fewer than 25 US areas. J is TRBJ1-1 and V is TRBV7-9; TRBD1 matches at 7 bases. The clonotype originates from a woman between 45 and 60 years old who had recovered from COVID-19. Sequenced input: PBMCs or T cells enriched from blood (not recorded which). The CDR3 protein is CASSQGTTGYTEAFF. CDR3 bases: TGTGCCAGCAGCCAGGGGACGACAGGGTACACTGAAGCTTTCTTT.